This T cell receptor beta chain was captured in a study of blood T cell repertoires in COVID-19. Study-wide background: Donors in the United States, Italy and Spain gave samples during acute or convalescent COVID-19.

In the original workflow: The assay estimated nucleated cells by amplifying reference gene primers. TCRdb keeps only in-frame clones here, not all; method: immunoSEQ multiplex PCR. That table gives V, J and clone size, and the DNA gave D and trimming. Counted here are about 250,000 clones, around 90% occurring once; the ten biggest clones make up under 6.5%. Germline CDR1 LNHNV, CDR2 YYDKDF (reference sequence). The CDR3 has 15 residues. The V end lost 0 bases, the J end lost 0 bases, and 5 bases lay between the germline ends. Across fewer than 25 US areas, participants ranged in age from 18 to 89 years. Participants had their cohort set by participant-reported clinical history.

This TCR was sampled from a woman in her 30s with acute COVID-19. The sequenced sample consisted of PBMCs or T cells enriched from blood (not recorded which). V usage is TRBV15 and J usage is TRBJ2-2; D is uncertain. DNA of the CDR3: TGTGCCACCAGCAGAGACCTAACGAACACCGGGGAGCTGTTTTTT. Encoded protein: CATSRDLTNTGELFF.